A selection of T cell receptor beta chains follows, all from one sample in a study of blood T cell repertoires in COVID-19. Clones were sequenced by immunoSEQ multiplex PCR, and TCRdb holds only the in-frame ones, with some missing. The sample shows fewer than 50,000 clones, approximately 80% of them seen only once. Sequenced input: peripheral blood. Receptors were obtained from a human donor in a cohort sampled during active COVID-19. CDR3s include the opening cysteine and the closing phenylalanine or tryptophan. Each record gives: D gene, clone size, J gene, V gene, CDR3 protein, CDR3 DNA. A D gene is named only where the DNA matches it firmly. Clone size is stated in some rows and not others, as once, few, many or a class when expanded.

d_call: TRBD1
clone_size: NA
j_call: TRBJ2-5
v_call: TRBV5-1
cdr3_aa: CASSEDRVQETQYF
cdr3_nt: TGCGCCAGCAGCGAAGACAGGGTCCAAGAGACCCAGTACTTC

d_call: NA
clone_size: NA
j_call: TRBJ1-3
v_call: TRBV19
cdr3_aa: CASSTNYREDGNTIYF
cdr3_nt: TGTGCCAGTAGTACCAACTACAGGGAAGATGGAAACACCATATATTTT

d_call: NA
clone_size: NA
j_call: TRBJ2-3
v_call: TRBV4-1
cdr3_aa: CASSQRLLTADTQYF
cdr3_nt: TGCGCCAGCAGCCAACGACTCCTCACGGCAGATACGCAGTATTTT

d_call: TRBD1
clone_size: NA
j_call: TRBJ2-7
v_call: TRBV12-3/TRBV12-4
cdr3_aa: CASSLGDRVRYF
cdr3_nt: TGTGCCAGCAGTTTAGGGGACAGGGTTCGGTACTTC

d_call: TRBD2
clone_size: NA
j_call: TRBJ2-1
v_call: TRBV6-5
cdr3_aa: CASKASGRNEQFF
cdr3_nt: TGTGCCAGCAAAGCTAGCGGGAGAAATGAGCAGTTCTTC

d_call: NA
clone_size: NA
j_call: TRBJ1-3
v_call: TRBV5-1
cdr3_aa: CASSYTGVGSGNTIYF
cdr3_nt: TGCGCCAGCAGTTATACAGGCGTCGGCTCTGGAAACACCATATATTTT

d_call: TRBD2
clone_size: few
j_call: TRBJ2-1
v_call: TRBV11-1
cdr3_aa: CASGTSGNRNEQFF
cdr3_nt: TGTGCCAGCGGAACTAGCGGGAATAGGAATGAGCAGTTCTTC

d_call: NA
clone_size: NA
j_call: TRBJ2-7
v_call: TRBV7-2
cdr3_aa: CASSLDYFTTTEQYF
cdr3_nt: TGTGCCAGCAGCTTGGACTACTTTACTACGACGGAGCAGTACTTC

d_call: NA
clone_size: NA
j_call: TRBJ2-7
v_call: TRBV6-5
cdr3_aa: CASSYGAEQSYEQYF
cdr3_nt: TGTGCCAGCAGTTACGGGGCCGAGCAATCCTACGAGCAGTACTTC

d_call: NA
clone_size: NA
j_call: TRBJ2-2
v_call: TRBV11-3
cdr3_aa: CASSLGVGELFF
cdr3_nt: TGTGCCAGCAGCTTGGGAGTTGGGGAGCTGTTTTTT

d_call: NA
clone_size: NA
j_call: TRBJ2-7
v_call: TRBV3-1/TRBV3-2
cdr3_aa: CASSQGRLMGSYEQYF
cdr3_nt: TGTGCCAGCAGCCAAGGTCGACTAATGGGGTCCTACGAGCAGTACTTC

d_call: NA
clone_size: NA
j_call: TRBJ2-3
v_call: TRBV11-3
cdr3_aa: CASSPRNSGGVDTQYF
cdr3_nt: TGTGCCAGCAGCCCCCGAAATAGCGGAGGGGTGGATACGCAGTATTTT

d_call: NA
clone_size: NA
j_call: TRBJ2-7
v_call: TRBV7-4
cdr3_aa: CAGWGVVPYEQYF
cdr3_nt: TGTGCCGGGTGGGGGGTTGTACCCTACGAGCAGTACTTC

d_call: TRBD1
clone_size: NA
j_call: TRBJ2-5
v_call: TRBV6-6
cdr3_aa: CASSYFGTGIETQYF
cdr3_nt: TGTGCCAGCAGTTACTTTGGGACAGGGATAGAGACCCAGTACTTC

d_call: NA
clone_size: NA
j_call: TRBJ2-1
v_call: TRBV4-2
cdr3_aa: CASSPGGSGNEQFF
cdr3_nt: TGTGCCAGCAGCCCCGGGGGTAGCGGTAATGAGCAGTTCTTC

d_call: NA
clone_size: NA
j_call: TRBJ2-7
v_call: TRBV11-2
cdr3_aa: CASSLDRSEQYF
cdr3_nt: TGTGCCAGCAGCTTAGATCGCAGTGAGCAGTACTTC

d_call: NA
clone_size: NA
j_call: TRBJ2-5
v_call: TRBV28
cdr3_aa: CASSFGGMETQYF
cdr3_nt: TGTGCCAGCAGTTTCGGCGGGATGGAGACCCAGTACTTC

d_call: NA
clone_size: NA
j_call: TRBJ2-1
v_call: TRBV7-2
cdr3_aa: CASSPTPLYNEQFF
cdr3_nt: TGTGCCAGCAGCCCTACCCCCCTCTACAATGAGCAGTTCTTC

d_call: NA
clone_size: NA
j_call: TRBJ1-2
v_call: TRBV6-5
cdr3_aa: CASSPWGGEDYGYTF
cdr3_nt: TGTGCCAGCAGCCCATGGGGAGGGGAGGACTATGGCTACACCTTC

d_call: TRBD2
clone_size: NA
j_call: TRBJ2-3
v_call: TRBV12-3/TRBV12-4
cdr3_aa: CASSLAGGITQYF
cdr3_nt: TGTGCCAGCAGTTTAGCGGGAGGGATTACGCAGTATTTT

d_call: TRBD2
clone_size: NA
j_call: TRBJ2-7
v_call: TRBV10-1
cdr3_aa: CASSESPSGGTYEQYF
cdr3_nt: TGCGCCAGCAGTGAGTCACCCAGCGGGGGGACCTACGAGCAGTACTTC

d_call: TRBD2
clone_size: NA
j_call: TRBJ2-3
v_call: TRBV5-6
cdr3_aa: CASQRLAGKDTQYF
cdr3_nt: TGTGCCAGCCAACGTCTAGCGGGAAAAGATACGCAGTATTTT

d_call: NA
clone_size: once
j_call: TRBJ2-3
v_call: TRBV3-1/TRBV3-2
cdr3_aa: CASSQGRGPDTQYF
cdr3_nt: TGTGCCAGCAGCCAAGGGCGGGGCCCAGATACGCAGTATTTT

d_call: NA
clone_size: NA
j_call: TRBJ2-7
v_call: TRBV21-1
cdr3_aa: CASSLNSYEQYF
cdr3_nt: TGTGCCAGCAGCCTAAATTCCTACGAGCAGTACTTC

d_call: TRBD2
clone_size: NA
j_call: TRBJ2-1
v_call: TRBV11-2
cdr3_aa: CASSLALAGVNEQFF
cdr3_nt: TGTGCCAGCAGCTTAGCCCTAGCGGGAGTTAATGAGCAGTTCTTC

d_call: NA
clone_size: NA
j_call: TRBJ2-7
v_call: TRBV6-5
cdr3_aa: CASRDTVHSYEQYF
cdr3_nt: TGTGCCAGCAGGGACACTGTCCACTCCTACGAGCAGTACTTC

d_call: TRBD2
clone_size: NA
j_call: TRBJ2-1
v_call: TRBV19
cdr3_aa: CASSIIEGGANEQFF
cdr3_nt: TGTGCCAGTAGTATAATCGAGGGAGGGGCCAATGAGCAGTTCTTC

d_call: NA
clone_size: NA
j_call: TRBJ2-3
v_call: TRBV29-1
cdr3_aa: CSVETSQGNTQYF
cdr3_nt: TGCAGCGTAGAAACGTCTCAGGGAAATACGCAGTATTTT

d_call: TRBD2
clone_size: once
j_call: TRBJ2-7
v_call: TRBV5-8
cdr3_aa: CASSFTGTSGPREQYF
cdr3_nt: TGTGCCAGCAGCTTCACCGGGACTAGCGGACCGCGGGAGCAGTACTTC